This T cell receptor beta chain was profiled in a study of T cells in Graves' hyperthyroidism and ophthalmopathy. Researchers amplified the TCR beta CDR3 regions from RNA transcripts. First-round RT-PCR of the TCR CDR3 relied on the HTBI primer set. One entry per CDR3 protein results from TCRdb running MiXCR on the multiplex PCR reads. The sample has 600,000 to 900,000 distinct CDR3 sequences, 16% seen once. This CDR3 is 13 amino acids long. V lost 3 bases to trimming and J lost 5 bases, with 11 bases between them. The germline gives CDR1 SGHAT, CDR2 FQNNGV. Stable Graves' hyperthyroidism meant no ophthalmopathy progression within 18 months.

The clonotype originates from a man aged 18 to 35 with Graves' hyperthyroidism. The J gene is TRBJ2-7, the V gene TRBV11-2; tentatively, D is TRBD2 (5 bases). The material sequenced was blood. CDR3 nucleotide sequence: TGTGCCAGCAGCTTCGAGGTCGGGAACGAGCAGTACTTC. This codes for CASSFEVGNEQYF. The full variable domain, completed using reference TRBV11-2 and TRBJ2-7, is EAGVAQSPRYKIIEKRQSVAFWCNPISGHATLYWYQQILGQGPKLLIQFQNNGVVDDSQLPKDRFSAERLKGVDSTLKIQPAKLEDSAVYLCASSFEVGNEQYFGPGTRLTVT.